Listed here are 32 T cell receptor beta chains from one sample, sequenced in a study of cytomegalovirus exposure and HLA in healthy donors. It was with 60 Vbeta and 13 Jbeta primers that the PCR ran. TCRdb's copy holds only in-frame clones and misses some; the assay was immunoSEQ multiplex PCR. The sample comprises under 200,000 clones, roughly 80% of which are singletons, and around 11% rests with the top ten. The specimen was PBMCs. These receptors were collected from a man aged 50 to 60 in good health and CMV-seropositive.

This sequence joins TRBV4-3 and TRBJ1-1; D not resolved. The CDR3 runs 17 residues. CDR1 is LGHNA, CDR2 YSLEER, per germline. The ends were cut back, 0 bases at V and 0 bases at J, with 14 bases in the middle. CDR3 sequence (DNA): TGCGCCAGCAGCCAAGAGCGGCAGCTTCTCATGAACACTGAAGCTTTCTTT. Translation gives CASSQERQLLMNTEAFF.

The chain uses TRBV11-2 and TRBJ2-1; TRBD2 might be the D (5 bases). V was shortened by 2 bases and J by 8 bases, with 16 bases between the two germline ends. CDR1 SGHAT and CDR2 FQNNGV come from the germline V gene. This CDR3 has 15 amino acids. The CDR3 protein is CASSLSRAQWDEQFF. CDR3 DNA sequence: TGTGCCAGCAGCTTATCGCGGGCCCAGTGGGATGAGCAGTTCTTC.

CDR3 in amino acids: CASSLAGARGNYGYTF. CDR3 sequence (DNA): TGTGCCAGCAGCTTAGCGGGGGCCAGGGGGAACTATGGCTACACCTTC. The chain links TRBV7-2 to TRBJ1-2; 7 bases match TRBD1. The CDR3 runs 16 residues. Germline V lookup: CDR1 SGHTA, CDR2 FQGNSA. Trimming cost V 0 bases and J 2 bases; bases outside gene matches: 6.

DNA of the CDR3: TGTGCCAGCAGCTTTCGCGGCGGGAACACTGAAGCTTTCTTT. As protein: CASSFRGGNTEAFF. The chain carries TRBV7-6 and TRBJ1-1, with D unclear. Looked up from germline, CDR1 is SGHVS and CDR2 is FNYEAQ. Trimming removed 3 bases at V and 1 base at J, with 9 bases between. The CDR3 covers 14 residues. Combining the CDR3 with reference TRBV7-6 and TRBJ1-1 gives the whole variable domain GAGVSQSPRYKVTKRGQDVALRCDPISGHVSLYWYRQALGQGPEFLTYFNYEAQQDKSGLPNDRFSAERPEGSISTLTIQRTEQRDSAMYRCASSFRGGNTEAFFGQGTRLTVV.

The chain is built from TRBV18 and TRBJ2-2, with 7 positions matching TRBD2. The ends lost 1 base at V and 2 bases at J; junction bases unmatched: 7. CDR3 length: 17 residues. CDR1 is KGHSH and CDR2 is LQKENI in the germline V gene. The DNA for the CDR3 is TGTGCCAGCTCACCACGGTCGGGAGCGGGAAACACCGGGGAGCTGTTTTTT. As protein: CASSPRSGAGNTGELFF.

This chain uses TRBV6-1 with TRBJ2-2, with TRBD2 matching 8 bases. V dropped 6 bases and J dropped 6; count of bases not matched to a gene: 9. Germline lookup yields CDR1 MNHNS and CDR2 SASEGT. The CDR3 consists of 15 residues. As DNA, the CDR3 is TGTGCCAGCAGCGACCCAGGACTAGCCCCCGGGGAGCTGTTTTTT. Residues: CASSDPGLAPGELFF.

The rearrangement uses TRBV28 and TRBJ2-2; D is perhaps TRBD1 (6 bases). The V gene lost 3 bases and the J gene lost 5 bases, with 10 bases spanning the gap. This CDR3 has 14 amino acids. Germline values: CDR1 MDHEN, CDR2 SYDVKM. As DNA, the CDR3 is TGTGCCAGCAGTTTGGGACAACGAACCGGGGAGCTGTTTTTT. This translates into CASSLGQRTGELFF.

This chain connects TRBV7-9 to TRBJ2-2; D perhaps matches TRBD1 (5 bases). The V gene's germline CDR1 is SEHNR and CDR2 FQNEAQ (reference sequence). This CDR3 region has 16 residues. V lost 7 bases and J 0 bases, leaving 15 bases between the germline ends. CDR3 DNA sequence: TGTGCCAGCATTGGCAGGGCCAAGACGAACACCGGGGAGCTGTTTTTT. Its translation: CASIGRAKTNTGELFF.

J is TRBJ2-1 and V is TRBV5-4; TRBD1 might be the D (6 bases). V was clipped by 3 bases and J by 8 bases, with 12 bases between them. This CDR3 contains 13 residues. Germline CDR1 reads SGHNT; CDR2 reads YYREEE (reference sequence). The CDR3 DNA reads as TGTGCCAGCAGCTCACAGGGTGGCGATGAGCAGTTCTTC. Translated, it gives CASSSQGGDEQFF.

The CDR3 DNA sequence: TGTGCCTGGAGCCCTGGCCTAGCGGGAGGTCAAGAGACCCAGTACTTC. Its translation is CAWSPGLAGGQETQYF. The chain is built from TRBV30 and TRBJ2-5; 11 bases match TRBD2. V lost 3 bases to trimming and J lost 2 bases; unmatched junction nucleotides: 8. CDR1 is GTSNPN, CDR2 SVGIG, per germline (reference sequence). The CDR3 is 16 amino acids.

The chain employs TRBV2 and TRBJ1-5; the match to TRBD1 covers 8 bases. This CDR3 contains 15 residues. CDR1 is SNHLY and CDR2 is FYNNEI in the germline V gene. V trimming: 5 bases; J trimming: 2 bases; junction bases outside the gene matches: 5. The CDR3 is CASSNQGQGNQPQHF. The DNA for the CDR3 is TGTGCCAGCAGTAACCAGGGACAGGGCAATCAGCCCCAGCATTTT.

CDR3 coding DNA: TGTGCCAGCAGTTTATTCGGGACAGGCCTTGTAAACTACGAGCAGTACTTC. It encodes CASSLFGTGLVNYEQYF. The chain carries TRBV27 and TRBJ2-7, with 8 bases fitting TRBD1. Trimming cost V 1 base and J 3 bases; bases outside gene matches: 11. Germline values: CDR1 MNHEY, CDR2 SMNVEV (reference sequence). The CDR3 spans 17 residues.

The genes are TRBV18 and TRBJ2-7; 8 bases map to TRBD2. Germline lookup yields CDR1 KGHSH and CDR2 LQKENI. CDR3 length: 18 residues. Losses at the gene ends were 1 base for V and 2 bases for J; bases not matched to a gene: 13. This CDR3 is CASSPQASGGPEAYEQYF. CDR3 coding DNA: TGTGCCAGCTCACCACAAGCGAGCGGGGGCCCCGAAGCCTACGAGCAGTACTTC. Variable domain in full (rest from reference TRBV18 and TRBJ2-7): NAGVMQNPRHLVRRRGQEARLRCSPMKGHSHVYWYRQLPEEGLKFMVYLQKENIIDESGMPKERFSAEFPKEGPSILRIQQVVRGDSAAYFCASSPQASGGPEAYEQYFGPGTRLTVT.

This clone has more than one count but fewer than ten. The chain couples TRBV4-3 to TRBJ2-4, with TRBD2 matching 15 bases. V was clipped by 4 bases and J by 8 bases; unmatched bases: 3. The germline V gene has CDR1 LGHNA and CDR2 YSLEER. This CDR3 spans 15 amino acids. This CDR3 reads CASSRGLAGGDIQYF. The CDR3 bases are TGCGCCAGCAGCCGCGGACTAGCGGGAGGGGACATTCAGTACTTC.

The V and J genes are TRBV19 and TRBJ2-7, with 7 nucleotides matching TRBD1. With 4 bases clipped from V and 6 bases from J, the junction kept 9 bases outside the gene matches. The CDR3 is 14 residues long. Germline lookup yields CDR1 LNHDA and CDR2 SQIVND (reference sequence). The CDR3 is CASSRGQSLGEQYF. CDR3 DNA sequence: TGTGCCAGTAGTAGGGGACAGAGTCTGGGCGAGCAGTACTTC. The entire variable domain, with the rest obtained from reference TRBV19 and TRBJ2-7, is as follows: DGGITQSPKYLFRKEGQNVTLSCEQNLNHDAMYWYRQDPGQGLRLIYYSQIVNDFQKGDIAEGYSVSREKKESFPLTVTSAQKNPTAFYLCASSRGQSLGEQYFGPGTRLTVT.

The gene calls are TRBV6-6 and TRBJ1-1; D is possibly TRBD1 (5 bases). This CDR3 has 12 amino acids. V dropped 7 bases and J dropped 3 bases, with 9 bases sitting between them. Looked up from germline, CDR1 is MNHNY and CDR2 is SVGAGI (reference sequence). The CDR3 nucleotides are TGTGCCAGCAATGGAGGGGACACTGAAGCTTTCTTT. It encodes CASNGGDTEAFF.

The chain's CDR3 is CASVQGYTEAFF. CDR3 coding DNA: TGTGCCAGCGTCCAGGGATACACTGAAGCTTTCTTT. The V gene is TRBV21-1, the J gene TRBJ1-1; the table's D call, TRBD1, has no DNA check behind it. TRBV21-1 is given as a pseudogene. The CDR3 covers 12 residues.

This chain connects TRBV7-9 to TRBJ2-7; tentative D call: TRBD1 (6 bases). Germline loops: CDR1 SEHNR, CDR2 FQNEAQ (reference sequence). This CDR3 has 14 residues. Trimming shortened V by 5 bases and J by 2 bases, and 13 bases separated the two germline ends. The CDR3 region is CASSPDSNTYEQYF. The DNA of the CDR3 is TGTGCCAGCAGCCCGGACAGCAATACCTACGAGCAGTACTTC. Full variable domain (outside the CDR3, taken from reference TRBV7-9 and TRBJ2-7): DTGVSQNPRHKITKRGQNVTFRCDPISEHNRLYWYRQTLGQGPEFLTYFQNEAQLEKSRLLSDRFSAERPKGSFSTLEIQRTEQGDSAMYLCASSPDSNTYEQYFGPGTRLTVT.

V usage is TRBV19 and J usage is TRBJ1-6; 8 bases match TRBD1. The germline V gene encodes CDR1 LNHDA and CDR2 SQIVND (reference sequence). V gave up 10 bases and J gave up 10 bases; unmatched junction bases: 9. The length of the CDR3 is 13 residues. CDR3 nucleotides: TGTGCCACCTCGACAGGGGAGGGCTCACCCCTCCACTTT. Amino acid sequence: CATSTGEGSPLHF.

The chain joins TRBV28 to TRBJ2-4, with D perhaps matching TRBD2 (5 bases). The CDR3 spans 15 residues. Per the germline V gene, CDR1 is MDHEN and CDR2 is SYDVKM. V was cut by 2 bases and J by 7 bases, with 15 bases left in between. The CDR3 DNA sequence: TGTGCCAGCAGTTTAAACGGGGTGTTAGGTAACATTCAGTACTTC. This translates into CASSLNGVLGNIQYF. The full variable domain, completed using reference TRBV28 and TRBJ2-4, is DVKVTQSSRYLVKRTGEKVFLECVQDMDHENMFWYRQDPGLGLRLIYFSYDVKMKEKGDIPEGYSVSREKKERFSLILESASTNQTSMYLCASSLNGVLGNIQYFGAGTRLSVL.

The chain recombines TRBV30 with TRBJ1-3; no clear D gene. CDR1 is GTSNPN and CDR2 is SVGIG in the germline V gene (reference sequence). The CDR3 spans 12 residues. V shed 0 bases and J shed 3 bases, with 3 bases lying between them. The CDR3 DNA is TGTGCCTGGAGTGTCGGTGGAAACACCATATATTTT. Translated: CAWSVGGNTIYF.

Note on this clone: A junction boundary mismatches the germline segment, possibly from a read error. V and J are TRBV4-1 and TRBJ2-6; the match to TRBD2 covers 7 bases. CDR3 size: 17 residues. Looked up from germline, CDR1 is MGHRA and CDR2 is YSYEKL. Here the CDR3 reads CASSQGRGEAGANGLTF. The CDR3 DNA reads TGCGCCAGCAGCCAAGGTCGGGGGGAGGCTGGGGCCAACGGCCTGACTTTC.

This sequence joins TRBV7-2 and TRBJ2-7; maybe TRBD2 (6 bases). The CDR3 has 14 amino acids. Germline V gene lookup returns CDR1 SGHTA and CDR2 FQGNSA. V was pared by 2 bases and J by 2 bases, with 10 bases between. CDR3 amino acids: CASSLRRGPYEQYF. Written as DNA, the CDR3 is TGTGCCAGCAGCTTAAGGCGGGGCCCCTACGAGCAGTACTTC.

J is TRBJ2-3 and V is TRBV19; 11 nucleotides align to TRBD2. J lost 8 bases, V lost 5 bases, and 9 bases had no gene match. Germline CDR1 is LNHDA and CDR2 is SQIVND (reference sequence). The CDR3 has 15 amino acids. The CDR3, as DNA: TGTGCCAGTAGTCTTCCAATAGCGGGAGGGAGTACGCAGTATTTT. It codes for CASSLPIAGGSTQYF.

In this sample, this clone turned up once. This chain links TRBV12-5 with TRBJ2-5; TRBD2 aligns across 11 bases. Germline V gene sequence: CDR1 LGHNT, CDR2 FRNRAP. The V and J ends lost 7 bases and 4 bases, in that order; junction bases with no gene match: 8. The CDR3 loop spans 15 amino acids. CDR3: CASALTSGVGETQYF. The DNA for the CDR3 is TGTGCTAGTGCCCTGACTAGCGGGGTCGGAGAGACCCAGTACTTC.

CDR3 in DNA: TGTGCCAGTAGTATGTCGGTGGGGGGAGGTGAGCAGTTCTTC. This codes for CASSMSVGGGEQFF. J is TRBJ2-1 and V is TRBV19, with D maybe TRBD2 (6 bases). V was cut by 3 bases and J by 9 bases, with 15 bases left in between. From germline, CDR1 is LNHDA and CDR2 SQIVND (reference sequence). This CDR3 has 14 amino acids.

This chain connects TRBV2 to TRBJ2-7; D possibly corresponds to TRBD2 (5 bases). Germline CDR1 SNHLY, CDR2 FYNNEI. V lost 10 bases and J lost 0, with 13 bases in between. CDR3 length: 13 residues. CDR3 loop: CANAGVDSYEQYF. Here the CDR3 DNA reads TGTGCCAACGCCGGGGTCGACTCCTACGAGCAGTACTTC.

The chain has TRBV28 and TRBJ2-3, with a tentative D call TRBD1 (6 bases). This CDR3 is built from 15 residues. V lost 5 bases and J lost 0, with 12 bases in between. CDR1 and CDR2 (germline): MDHEN, SYDVKM. The CDR3 here is CASSHGTSSTDTQYF. The CDR3 nucleotides are TGTGCCAGCAGTCACGGGACAAGTAGCACAGATACGCAGTATTTT.

The chain recombines TRBV6-1 with TRBJ1-1; D perhaps matches TRBD1 (5 bases). From germline, CDR1 is MNHNS and CDR2 SASEGT. This CDR3 is built from 15 residues. V was cut by 3 bases and J by 5 bases, with 16 bases left in between. The chain's CDR3 is CASSDWGGSGTEAFF. The CDR3 DNA reads as TGTGCCAGCAGTGATTGGGGGGGTTCGGGGACTGAAGCTTTCTTT.

This chain uses TRBV6-5 with TRBJ1-2; 8 bases fit TRBD1. CDR1 and CDR2 from the germline V gene are MNHEY and SVGAGI. The V segment lost 4 bases and the J segment 5 bases; nucleotides outside the gene matches: 12. The CDR3 is 16 amino acids. The CDR3 region is CASSSPRRGLNYGYTF. CDR3 bases: TGTGCCAGCAGTTCCCCCCGCAGGGGGCTTAATTATGGCTACACCTTC.

The genes are TRBV29-1 and TRBJ2-1; 8 bases map to TRBD2. This CDR3 region has 13 residues. Germline V gene data show CDR1 as SQVTM and CDR2 as ANQGSEA. J gave up 7 bases and V 8 bases, and 10 bases lay outside the gene matches. CDR3 in DNA: TGCAGCCTGAAACCGGGACTAGGGAATGAGCAGTTCTTC. Amino acids: CSLKPGLGNEQFF.

The gene calls are TRBV7-9 and TRBJ2-5; 7 bases match TRBD2. CDR3 length: 14 amino acids. The germline CDR1 and CDR2 sequences are SEHNR and FQNEAQ (reference sequence). V was clipped by 7 bases and J by 1 base; unmatched bases: 6. As DNA, the CDR3 is TGTGCCAGCAACTCACCGGGGGGCCAAGAGACCCAGTACTTC. Translated: CASNSPGGQETQYF.